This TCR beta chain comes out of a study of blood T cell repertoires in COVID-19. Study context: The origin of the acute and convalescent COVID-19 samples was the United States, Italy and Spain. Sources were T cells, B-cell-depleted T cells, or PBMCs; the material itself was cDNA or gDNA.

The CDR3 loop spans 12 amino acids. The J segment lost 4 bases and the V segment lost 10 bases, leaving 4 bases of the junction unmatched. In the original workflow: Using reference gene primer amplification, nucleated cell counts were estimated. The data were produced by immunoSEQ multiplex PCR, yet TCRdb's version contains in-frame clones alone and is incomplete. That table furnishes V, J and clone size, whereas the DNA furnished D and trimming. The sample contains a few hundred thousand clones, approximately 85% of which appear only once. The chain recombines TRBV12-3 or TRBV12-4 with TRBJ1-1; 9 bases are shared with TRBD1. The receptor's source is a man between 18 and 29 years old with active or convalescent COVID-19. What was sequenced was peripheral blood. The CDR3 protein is CAIGTGPTEAFF. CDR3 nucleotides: TGTGCCATCGGGACAGGGCCCACTGAAGCTTTCTTT.